Sequencing of this T cell receptor beta chain was carried out in a study of CXCR3-negative and CXCR3-positive naive CD8 T cells. TRB cDNA libraries were made by UMI-labeled 5' RACE. TCRdb processed the 5' RACE reads again and assigns one entry to each CDR3 protein, with no DNA. The data show about 38,000 distinct CDR3 sequences, and the top ten clones hold about 14%. The CDR3 covers 15 residues. CDR1 is LNHNV, CDR2 YYDKDF, per germline (reference sequence). The receptor was derived from a human donor in good health. Some clones in this sample may be carry-over from other donors' samples. The chain employs TRBV15 and TRBJ2-7. Sequencing input: memory CD8+ T cells from blood. The CDR3 sequence is CATSSVPRETYEQYF.